The 26 T cell receptor beta chains presented below share a single source sample, sequenced in a study of blood T cell repertoires in COVID-19. Using immunoSEQ multiplex PCR, the repertoire was profiled, and TCRdb retains in-frame clones only, with some absent. The sample includes roughly 300,000 clones, 80% to 95% of them seen just once. The sequenced sample consisted of PBMCs or T cells enriched from blood (not recorded which). These receptors were taken from a woman in her twenties or thirties who had recovered from COVID-19.

V and J are TRBV18 and TRBJ2-7; 7 positions agree with TRBD2. V gave up 5 bases and J gave up 3 bases; unmatched junction bases: 4. Germline V CDR1 and CDR2: KGHSH, LQKENI. The length of the CDR3 is 13 residues. The CDR3 DNA follows: TGTGCCAGCTCAGTAGGGACTAACTACGAGCAGTACTTC. It codes for CASSVGTNYEQYF.

The chain employs TRBV18 and TRBJ2-7; D is undetermined. Germline loops: CDR1 KGHSH, CDR2 LQKENI. The CDR3 runs to 15 residues. Trimming removed 3 bases from V and 2 bases from J, with 14 bases in between. The CDR3 region has the DNA TGTGCCAGCTCACCGTCTCAGCGTCTAACCTACGAGCAGTACTTC. Translating it yields CASSPSQRLTYEQYF.

This clone turned up a few times. The CDR3 protein is CASSQVMTGMTGNTIYF. The CDR3, as DNA: TGTGCCAGCAGCCAGGTGATGACAGGGATGACTGGAAACACCATATATTTT. The chain employs TRBV14 and TRBJ1-3; 7 bases fit TRBD1. With V trimmed by 3 bases and J by 2 bases, 10 bases remained unmatched. Germline CDR1 SGHDN, CDR2 FVKESK. This CDR3 is built from 17 residues.

The gene calls are TRBV18 and TRBJ1-1, with TRBD1 identical over 7 bases. After removal of 0 bases from V and 3 bases from J, the junction contained 4 bases not matched to a gene. CDR1 is KGHSH and CDR2 is LQKENI in the germline V gene. The CDR3 sequence is 15 residues long. CDR3 sequence (DNA): TGTGCCAGCTCACCACCGAACCAGGGGGACACTGAAGCTTTCTTT. Residues: CASSPPNQGDTEAFF. Using reference TRBV18 and TRBJ1-1 for the parts outside the CDR3, the full variable domain is NAGVMQNPRHLVRRRGQEARLRCSPMKGHSHVYWYRQLPEEGLKFMVYLQKENIIDESGMPKERFSAEFPKEGPSILRIQQVVRGDSAAYFCASSPPNQGDTEAFFGQGTRLTVV.

J is TRBJ2-5 and V is TRBV4-1; D is perhaps TRBD1 (5 bases). Germline V gene sequence: CDR1 MGHRA, CDR2 YSYEKL. Trimming left V 2 bases short and J 4 bases short, with 14 bases between. The CDR3 has 15 residues. CDR3 DNA: TGCGCCAGCAGCCAACAGCAGGGTCAGGGAGAGACCCAGTACTTC. This gives the protein CASSQQQGQGETQYF.

A remark on this clone: Other DNA sequences within the sample encode an identical CDR3. This rearrangement joins TRBV19 to TRBJ2-2; the match to TRBD1 covers 9 bases. The CDR3 consists of 15 residues. The germline V gene has CDR1 LNHDA and CDR2 SQIVND (reference sequence). V shed 6 bases, J shed 5 bases, and the junction held 7 bases outside the gene matches. CDR3 nucleotide sequence: TGTGCCAGTAGCCCCCGACAGGGGGGGACCGGGGAGCTGTTTTTT. Translated: CASSPRQGGTGELFF.

The V and J genes are TRBV4-2 and TRBJ2-4, with 8 bases aligning to TRBD1. Germline lookup yields CDR1 LGHNA and CDR2 YNFKEQ. Trimming at V came to 4 bases and at J to 0 bases, leaving 17 bases not matched to a gene. The CDR3 runs to 20 residues. In DNA form, the CDR3 reads TGTGCCAGCAGCCGTGGGACAGGAATGAGCAATTACCTAGCCAAAAACATTCAGTACTTC. Its protein is CASSRGTGMSNYLAKNIQYF.

The chain uses TRBV25-1 and TRBJ1-5; maybe TRBD1 (5 bases). Germline V gives CDR1 MGHDK, CDR2 SYGVNS. The V end was cut by 6 bases, the J end by 6 bases, with 15 bases between. The CDR3 totals 14 residues. The CDR3: CASSPGAGFQPQHF. Here the CDR3 DNA reads TGTGCCAGCAGCCCCGGGGCGGGGTTTCAGCCCCAGCATTTT.

The table lists this clone with a few counts. The J gene is TRBJ1-2, the V gene TRBV10-1, with 7 bases identical to TRBD1. V lost 4 bases to trimming and J lost 7 bases; unmatched junction nucleotides: 12. The CDR3 covers 15 residues. The germline gives CDR1 WNHNN, CDR2 SYGVQD (reference sequence). The CDR3 protein is CASSGGDSRVAGYTF. DNA of the CDR3: TGCGCCAGCAGTGGAGGGGACAGCCGGGTCGCTGGCTACACCTTC.

This sequence joins TRBV4-2 and TRBJ2-2, with 7 positions matching TRBD1. The CDR3 consists of 15 residues. V was clipped by 2 bases and J by 6 bases; unmatched bases: 6. CDR1 is LGHNA and CDR2 is YNFKEQ in the germline V gene. CDR3 nucleotides: TGTGCCAGCAGCCAAATAACAGGGGCGGCCGGGGAGCTGTTTTTT. Translating gives CASSQITGAAGELFF.

The rearrangement joins TRBV27 to TRBJ2-7; a weak D match, TRBD2 (6 bases). Trimming took off 4 bases at V and 2 bases at J, with 15 bases between the two ends. Germline loops: CDR1 MNHEY, CDR2 SMNVEV (reference sequence). This CDR3 is 15 amino acids long. The CDR3 loop is CASSSPSAGTYEQYF. CDR3 nucleotides: TGTGCCAGCAGTTCCCCCTCCGCGGGGACCTACGAGCAGTACTTC.

In its sample, this clone was seen once. The genes are TRBV11-1 and TRBJ2-3; 7 nucleotides align to TRBD2. The germline CDR1 and CDR2 sequences are SGHAT and FQDESV (reference sequence). With 3 bases clipped from V and 5 bases from J, the junction kept 11 bases outside the gene matches. This CDR3 comprises 16 residues. The CDR3 bases are TGTGCCAGCAGCTTGAGGAGGCGGGAGCCCCTAGATACGCAGTATTTT. Protein sequence: CASSLRRREPLDTQYF.

J is TRBJ1-6 and V is TRBV27; D call uncertain. The CDR3 runs to 16 residues. The V gene lost 0 bases and the J gene lost 10 bases, with 16 bases spanning the gap. Per the germline V gene, CDR1 is MNHEY and CDR2 is SMNVEV (reference sequence). The CDR3 region is CASSLSRVGWNSPLHF. The CDR3 coding sequence is TGTGCCAGCAGTTTATCGAGGGTGGGCTGGAACTCACCCCTCCACTTT.

This clone is a singleton in its sample. This chain uses TRBV5-8 with TRBJ2-3; the D gene is possibly TRBD2 (5 bases). CDR1 is SGHTS and CDR2 is YDEGEE in the germline V gene. The CDR3 is made up of 17 amino acids. Trimming pared 0 bases from V and 1 base from J, leaving 15 bases between. CDR3 protein: CASSLGRKVGGTDTQYF. The CDR3, as DNA: TGTGCCAGCAGCTTGGGAAGAAAGGTGGGAGGCACAGATACGCAGTATTTT. The whole variable domain, remainder taken from reference TRBV5-8 and TRBJ2-3, is EAGVTQSPTHLIKTRGQQATLRCSPISGHTSVYWYQQALGLGLQFLLWYDEGEERNRGNFPPRFSGRQFPNYSSELNVNALELEDSALYLCASSLGRKVGGTDTQYFGPGTRLTVL.

This clone was found once. The J gene is TRBJ1-1, the V gene TRBV11-2, with TRBD1 as a possible D gene (6 bases). V dropped 2 bases and J dropped 2 bases, with 12 bases sitting between them. The CDR3 extends over 15 amino acids. CDR1 is SGHAT and CDR2 is FQNNGV in the germline V gene. CDR3 DNA: TGTGCCAGCAGCTTACAGGGACATAGCAACACTGAAGCTTTCTTT. This gives the protein CASSLQGHSNTEAFF.

This clone has a handful of counts. CDR3 amino acids: CASSLVGGGQAFF. The CDR3 DNA reads as TGTGCCAGCAGCTTAGTGGGTGGAGGCCAAGCTTTCTTT. The V gene is TRBV7-9, the J gene TRBJ1-1; D is uncertain. The V and J ends lost 1 base and 9 bases respectively, with 12 bases between them. The CDR3 sequence is 13 residues long. The germline gives CDR1 SEHNR, CDR2 FQNEAQ (reference sequence).

The chain recombines TRBV6-2 or TRBV6-3 with TRBJ1-5, with D uncertain. The V end was cut by 0 bases, the J end by 4 bases, with 13 bases between. The CDR3 runs 16 residues. From germline, CDR1 is MNHEY and CDR2 SVGEGT. In nucleotides, the CDR3 is TGTGCCAGCAGTTACTCGAATAATCTGGCTAATCAGCCCCAGCATTTT. Translated: CASSYSNNLANQPQHF.

This clone appeared a single time. V gene TRBV6-6 combines with J gene TRBJ2-2; a possible D gene is TRBD1 (5 bases). V was clipped by 4 bases and J by 5 bases, with 14 bases between them. In germline, CDR1 is MNHNY, CDR2 SVGAGI (reference sequence). The CDR3 extends over 15 amino acids. CDR3 sequence reads: CASSFTGLSTGELFF. The CDR3 nucleotides are TGTGCCAGCAGTTTCACAGGTCTGTCGACCGGGGAGCTGTTTTTT.

The V gene is TRBV2, the J gene TRBJ2-1, with TRBD2 identical over 7 bases. The CDR3 runs to 19 residues. Germline-derived CDR1 and CDR2 are SNHLY and FYNNEI. V gave up 5 bases and J gave up 5 bases; unmatched junction bases: 21. CDR3 sequence reads: CASSSLGLVARGGNNEQFF. DNA for the CDR3: TGTGCCAGCAGTAGTCTAGGACTAGTAGCGCGGGGAGGAAACAATGAGCAGTTCTTC.

The chain has TRBV27 and TRBJ2-1; 7 nucleotides line up with TRBD1. This CDR3 region has 14 residues. Trimming took 7 bases from V and 0 from J; bases not matched to a gene: 3. CDR1 and CDR2 (germline): MNHEY, SMNVEV (reference sequence). As DNA, the CDR3 is TGTGCCAGCATAAGACAGGGCTCCTACAATGAGCAGTTCTTC. It translates to CASIRQGSYNEQFF.

This chain joins TRBV5-5 and TRBJ1-2; possibly TRBD1 for D (5 bases). This CDR3 comprises 15 residues. Germline CDR1 SGHKS, CDR2 YYEKEE (reference sequence). V was shortened by 0 bases and J by 0 bases, with 9 bases between the two germline ends. The CDR3 loop reads CASSLGTPTNYGYTF. The CDR3 DNA is TGTGCCAGCAGCTTGGGGACACCAACTAACTATGGCTACACCTTC.

J is TRBJ2-1 and V is TRBV7-2, with TRBD1 matching over 10 bases. The CDR3 is made up of 16 amino acids. Looked up from germline, CDR1 is SGHTA and CDR2 is FQGNSA. V dropped 5 bases and J dropped 3; count of bases not matched to a gene: 7. CDR3 in DNA: TGTGCCAGCAGCCCACTGGGACAGGGGTTCTACAATGAGCAGTTCTTC. It yields the protein CASSPLGQGFYNEQFF. The entire variable domain, with the rest obtained from reference TRBV7-2 and TRBJ2-1, is as follows: GAGVSQSPSNKVTEKGKDVELRCDPISGHTALYWYRQSLGQGLEFLIYFQGNSAPDKSGLPSDRFSAERTGGSVSTLTIQRTQQEDSAVYLCASSPLGQGFYNEQFFGPGTRLTVL.

The chain carries TRBV25-1 and TRBJ2-3; 15 nucleotides agree with TRBD2. Per germline, CDR1 MGHDK and CDR2 SYGVNS. The CDR3 consists of 16 residues. V shed 6 bases and J 6 bases; nucleotides not matched to a gene: 7. The CDR3: CASRLGTSGRTDTQYF. CDR3 nucleotide sequence: TGTGCCAGCAGACTCGGGACTAGCGGGAGGACTGATACGCAGTATTTT.

The chain uses TRBV9 and TRBJ2-1, with a tentative D call TRBD2 (6 bases). The CDR3 runs to 15 residues. CDR1 is SGDLS, CDR2 YYNGEE, per germline. With 0 bases removed from V and 8 bases from J, the gap between germline ends came to 15 bases. This CDR3 reads CASSVALAKVDEQFF. Here the CDR3 DNA reads TGTGCCAGCAGCGTAGCTCTAGCGAAGGTGGATGAGCAGTTCTTC. The full variable domain, in which reference TRBV9 and TRBJ2-1 provide the parts outside the CDR3, is DSGVTQTPKHLITATGQRVTLRCSPRSGDLSVYWYQQSLDQGLQFLIQYYNGEERAKGNILERFSAQQFPDLHSELNLSSLELGDSALYFCASSVALAKVDEQFFGPGTRLTVL.

V is TRBV9 and J is TRBJ2-1; 7 bases agree with TRBD2. The CDR3 has 15 residues. V was pared by 2 bases and J by 3 bases, with 5 bases of the junction left unmatched. Looked up from germline, CDR1 is SGDLS and CDR2 is YYNGEE. CDR3 region: CASSVDQRDYNEQFF. CDR3 nucleotide sequence: TGTGCCAGCAGCGTGGACCAGCGGGACTACAATGAGCAGTTCTTC.

The chain combines TRBV25-1 with TRBJ2-3, with 13 bases matching TRBD2. CDR3 size: 15 residues. Germline assignment: CDR1 MGHDK and CDR2 SYGVNS. Unmatched junction bases numbered 4, after V lost 4 bases and J lost 6 bases. The chain's CDR3 is CASSAILAGGDTQYF. CDR3 DNA: TGTGCCAGCAGTGCCATACTAGCGGGGGGGGATACGCAGTATTTT.